Below are 18 T cell receptor beta chains sequenced from a single sample in a study of blood T cell repertoires in COVID-19. Only in-frame clones appear in the TCRdb table, and some are missing; sequencing was by immunoSEQ multiplex PCR. The table has 140,000 to 150,000 clones, 80% to 85% seen once. Sequencing was performed on peripheral blood. These receptors were taken from a human donor in a cohort sampled during active COVID-19.

This clone has more than one count but fewer than ten. The rearrangement joins TRBV7-2 to TRBJ1-4, with 7 bases lining up with TRBD1. The CDR3 contains 13 residues. After removal of 6 bases from V and 8 bases from J, the junction contained 6 bases not matched to a gene. The germline gives CDR1 SGHTA, CDR2 FQGNSA. The DNA for the CDR3 is TGTGCCAGCAGGACAGGGAAGGGAGAAAAACTGTTTTTT. Translation: CASRTGKGEKLFF. Based on the CDR3 plus reference TRBV7-2 and TRBJ1-4, the full variable domain is GAGVSQSPSNKVTEKGKDVELRCDPISGHTALYWYRQSLGQGLEFLIYFQGNSAPDKSGLPSDRFSAERTGGSVSTLTIQRTQQEDSAVYLCASRTGKGEKLFFGSGTQLSVL.

The chain joins TRBV2 to TRBJ2-2, with TRBD1 matching 10 bases. CDR3 length: 14 amino acids. Per germline, CDR1 SNHLY and CDR2 FYNNEI. V gave up 4 bases and J gave up 7 bases; unmatched junction bases: 3. DNA for the CDR3: TGTGCCAGCAGTGGACAGGGGGCAGGCGGGGAGCTGTTTTTT. It is translated as CASSGQGAGGELFF.

V and J are TRBV7-2 and TRBJ2-1, with D possibly matching TRBD1 (6 bases). The length of the CDR3 is 14 residues. Per germline, CDR1 SGHTA and CDR2 FQGNSA. V was trimmed by 0 bases and J by 5 bases, leaving 8 bases between them. The CDR3 protein is CASSLAGHNNEQFF. CDR3 nucleotide sequence: TGTGCCAGCAGCTTAGCGGGACACAACAATGAGCAGTTCTTC.

V gene TRBV27 combines with J gene TRBJ1-2, with unresolved D. This CDR3 spans 13 amino acids. Looked up from germline, CDR1 is MNHEY and CDR2 is SMNVEV (reference sequence). Trimming shortened V by 2 bases and J by 7 bases, and 11 bases separated the two germline ends. CDR3 sequence (DNA): TGTGCCAGCAGTTTAGGGAGACTCTCTGGCTACACCTTC. Translating it yields CASSLGRLSGYTF.

V gene TRBV6-1 combines with J gene TRBJ1-2; D uncertain. The CDR3 length is 11 residues. The V and J ends lost 2 bases and 8 bases respectively, with 6 bases between them. Germline values: CDR1 MNHNS, CDR2 SASEGT. As DNA, the CDR3 is TGTGCCAGCAGTGAATCTTTAGGCTACACCTTC. This codes for CASSESLGYTF.

The rearrangement uses TRBV7-8 and TRBJ1-3; unclear D gene. V dropped 8 bases and J dropped 0 bases, with 8 bases sitting between them. Germline V gene data show CDR1 as SGHVS and CDR2 as FQNEAQ. There are 13 residues in the CDR3. The CDR3 sequence is CASRGHSGNTIYF. The CDR3, as DNA: TGTGCCAGCCGAGGGCACTCTGGAAACACCATATATTTT.

V usage is TRBV6-5 and J usage is TRBJ1-5; D not resolved. V was pared by 6 bases and J by 1 base, with 13 bases between. CDR3 length: 15 amino acids. Germline V gene data show CDR1 as MNHEY and CDR2 as SVGAGI. The chain's CDR3 is CASSADGLSNQPQHF. The CDR3 nucleotides are TGTGCCAGCAGCGCCGACGGACTAAGCAATCAGCCCCAGCATTTT.

V usage is TRBV7-2 and J usage is TRBJ2-1; 11 nucleotides agree with TRBD2. Germline CDR1 reads SGHTA; CDR2 reads FQGNSA. CDR3 length: 18 amino acids. Losses at the gene ends were 1 base for V and 7 bases for J; bases not matched to a gene: 12. CDR3 sequence: CASSLGPLAGDHGNEQFF. CDR3 nucleotide sequence: TGTGCCAGCAGCTTAGGTCCACTAGCGGGGGACCATGGGAATGAGCAGTTCTTC.

In this sample, this clone turned up a few times. J is TRBJ1-2 and V is TRBV19; D unclear. The ends were cut back, 4 bases at V and 6 bases at J, with 9 bases in the middle. Per the germline V gene, CDR1 is LNHDA and CDR2 is SQIVND (reference sequence). This CDR3 has 12 amino acids. The CDR3 reads CASSSGVDGYTF. Here the CDR3 DNA reads TGTGCCAGTAGTAGCGGGGTTGATGGCTACACCTTC.

The chain couples TRBV20-1 to TRBJ1-1; 8 bases are a match to TRBD1. This CDR3 comprises 16 residues. Looked up from germline, CDR1 is DFQATT and CDR2 is SNEGSKA (reference sequence). The J segment lost 0 bases and the V segment lost 3 bases, leaving 9 bases of the junction unmatched. This CDR3 reads CSASGAGGYMNTEAFF. CDR3 coding DNA: TGCAGTGCTAGTGGTGCAGGGGGCTACATGAACACTGAAGCTTTCTTT.

The chain recombines TRBV9 with TRBJ2-1; tentative D call: TRBD1 (5 bases). Germline loops: CDR1 SGDLS, CDR2 YYNGEE. Trimming left V 4 bases short and J 2 bases short, with 13 bases between. The CDR3 has 15 amino acids. CDR3 loop: CASSPAGRAYNEQFF. The CDR3 DNA reads as TGTGCCAGCAGCCCAGCAGGCAGGGCCTACAATGAGCAGTTCTTC.

The V gene is TRBV27, the J gene TRBJ2-7; maybe TRBD1 (6 bases). Germline V gene sequence: CDR1 MNHEY, CDR2 SMNVEV (reference sequence). This CDR3 contains 16 residues. The ends were cut back, 5 bases at V and 1 base at J, with 18 bases in the middle. CDR3 in DNA: TGTGCCAGCAGTAGCCTACAGGGAGAACTTTCCTACGAGCAGTACTTC. Its protein product is CASSSLQGELSYEQYF.

The CDR3 DNA reads as TGTGCCAGCGCGTTCACAGGGGGCTATGGCTACACCTTC. Protein: CASAFTGGYGYTF. The V and J genes are TRBV25-1 and TRBJ1-2, with 8 bases matching TRBD1. Per the germline V gene, CDR1 is MGHDK and CDR2 is SYGVNS. The CDR3 loop spans 13 amino acids. The J segment lost 4 bases and the V segment lost 8 bases, leaving 6 bases of the junction unmatched.

The chain links TRBV18 to TRBJ2-1; 8 bases map to TRBD1. CDR1 and CDR2 (germline): KGHSH, LQKENI. CDR3 size: 14 residues. Trimming at V came to 6 bases and at J to 3 bases, leaving 4 bases not matched to a gene. The CDR3 is CASSATGDYNEQFF. The DNA for the CDR3 is TGTGCCAGCTCGGCGACAGGGGACTACAATGAGCAGTTCTTC.

J is TRBJ2-2 and V is TRBV5-1; 9 nucleotides match TRBD2. CDR3 size: 14 residues. V lost 2 bases, J lost 7 bases, and 3 bases stayed unmatched. Germline loops: CDR1 SGHRS, CDR2 YFSETQ. DNA for the CDR3: TGCGCCAGCAGCTTCCTAGCGGGGAACGGGGAGCTGTTTTTT. Translating it yields CASSFLAGNGELFF.

The chain combines TRBV7-5 with TRBJ1-5. TRBV7-5 is assigned pseudogene status. The CDR3 contains 18 residues. DNA of the CDR3: TGTGTCAAAAGAATTGGGAAGACGGGACTCTTGTGGATGGAGCCCCAGCATTTT. This gives the protein CVKRIGKTGLLWMEPQHF.

The chain uses TRBV28 and TRBJ2-3; 16 positions agree with TRBD2. The CDR3 loop spans 17 amino acids. Germline V gene data show CDR1 as MDHEN and CDR2 as SYDVKM. Trimming at V came to 3 bases and at J to 7 bases, leaving 7 bases not matched to a gene. DNA of the CDR3: TGTGCCAGCAGTTTCCCGGGACTAGCGGGGGGGCTAAATACGCAGTATTTT. This sequence encodes CASSFPGLAGGLNTQYF.

The V call is TRBV11-2, the J call TRBJ2-5, with 14 bases identical to TRBD2. The CDR3 has 17 residues. With V trimmed by 1 base and J by 2 bases, 3 bases remained unmatched. Germline-derived CDR1 and CDR2 are SGHAT and FQNNGV. The CDR3 region is CASSLGGTSGGQETQYF. CDR3 coding DNA: TGTGCCAGCAGCTTAGGCGGGACTAGCGGGGGTCAAGAGACCCAGTACTTC.